This T cell receptor beta chain derives from a study of response to subunit inactivated influenza vaccine. Study-level points and caveats: T cells newly recruited by each seasonal influenza vaccination are few, the authors suggested.

TCRdb reprocessed the RT-PCR reads with MiXCR, giving one entry per CDR3 protein. The top ten clones hold approximately 10% of a sample with 650,000 to 700,000 distinct CDR3 sequences, 15% to 18% of them seen once. CDR3 length equals 16 residues. Germline CDR1 KGHSH, CDR2 LQKENI. Trimming removed 3 bases from V and 6 bases from J; junction bases left unmatched: 11. A remark on this clonotype: What it binds is unknown.

This sample comprised PBMCs from blood, obtained 11 to 12 days after vaccination. The chain is built from TRBV18 and TRBJ1-5, with TRBD1 matching over 7 bases. This clonotype originated in a man aged 50-60 years who received an inactivated influenza vaccine. CDR3 nucleotides: TGTGCCAGCTCACCGCCCGGAAGACAGGGAGGTCAGCCCCAGCATTTT. Amino acid sequence: CASSPPGRQGGQPQHF. Filled out from reference TRBV18 and TRBJ1-5, the complete variable domain reads NAGVMQNPRHLVRRRGQEARLRCSPMKGHSHVYWYRQLPEEGLKFMVYLQKENIIDESGMPKERFSAEFPKEGPSILRIQQVVRGDSAAYFCASSPPGRQGGQPQHFGDGTRLSIL.